This TCR beta chain is from a study of PD-L1 blockade in urothelial cancer. Libraries were prepared by immunoSEQ multiplex PCR; TCRdb keeps only in-frame clonotypes and omits some of them. The data show about 66,000 clones, approximately 91% seen once. Time point in this sample: peripheral blood 6 weeks after treatment start. V shed 5 bases and J shed 5 bases, with 9 bases lying between them. The CDR3 consists of 13 residues. Germline-derived CDR1 and CDR2 are SGHAT and FQNNGV. The sequences come from PBMCs, collected around atezolizumab (anti-PD-L1) treatment. The source is a man aged 55 to 70 with urothelial cancer. The chain has TRBV11-2 and TRBJ2-2; D is ambiguous. CDR3 sequence: CASSPTRTGELFF. The CDR3, as DNA: TGTGCCAGCAGCCCTACCCGGACCGGGGAGCTGTTTTTT.